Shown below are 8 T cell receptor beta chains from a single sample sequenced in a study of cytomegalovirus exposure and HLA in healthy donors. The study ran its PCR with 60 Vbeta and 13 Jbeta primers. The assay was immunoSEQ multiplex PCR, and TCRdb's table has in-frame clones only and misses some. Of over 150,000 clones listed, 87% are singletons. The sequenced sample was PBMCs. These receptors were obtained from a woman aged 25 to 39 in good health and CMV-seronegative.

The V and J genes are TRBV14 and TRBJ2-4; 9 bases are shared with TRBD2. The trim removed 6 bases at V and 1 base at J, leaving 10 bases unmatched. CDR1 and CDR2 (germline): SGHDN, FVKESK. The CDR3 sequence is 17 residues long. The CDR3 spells CASSPKRGAGAKNIQYF. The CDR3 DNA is TGTGCCAGCAGTCCGAAGCGGGGGGCAGGGGCCAAAAACATTCAGTACTTC.

CDR3: CASSLGQQPGTGNSPLHF. The CDR3 DNA follows: TGTGCCAGCAGCTTAGGGCAGCAACCCGGGACAGGGAATTCACCCCTCCACTTT. The V gene is TRBV7-8, the J gene TRBJ1-6; 9 positions agree with TRBD1. J was trimmed by 7 bases and V by 1 base; bases with no gene match: 11. This CDR3 comprises 18 residues. In germline, CDR1 is SGHVS, CDR2 FQNEAQ.

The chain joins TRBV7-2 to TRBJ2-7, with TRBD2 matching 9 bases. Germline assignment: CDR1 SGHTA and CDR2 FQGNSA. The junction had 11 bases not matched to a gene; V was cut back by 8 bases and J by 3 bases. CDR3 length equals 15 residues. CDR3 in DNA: TGTGCCAGCGCGGGGGGGAGCCCACTCGGCTACGAGCAGTACTTC. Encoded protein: CASAGGSPLGYEQYF. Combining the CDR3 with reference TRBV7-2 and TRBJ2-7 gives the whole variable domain GAGVSQSPSNKVTEKGKDVELRCDPISGHTALYWYRQSLGQGLEFLIYFQGNSAPDKSGLPSDRFSAERTGGSVSTLTIQRTQQEDSAVYLCASAGGSPLGYEQYFGPGTRLTVT.

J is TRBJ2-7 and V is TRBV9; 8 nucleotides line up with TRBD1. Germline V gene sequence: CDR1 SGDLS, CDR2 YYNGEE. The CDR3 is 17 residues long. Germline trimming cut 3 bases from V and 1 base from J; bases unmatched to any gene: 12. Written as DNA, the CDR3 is TGTGCCAGCAGCGCCCGGGACAGGAGTCCTTTTTCCTACGAGCAGTACTTC. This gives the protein CASSARDRSPFSYEQYF.

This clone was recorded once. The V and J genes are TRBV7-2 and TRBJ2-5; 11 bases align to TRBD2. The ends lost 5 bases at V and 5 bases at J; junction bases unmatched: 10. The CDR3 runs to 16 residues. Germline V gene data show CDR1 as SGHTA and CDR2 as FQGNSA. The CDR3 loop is CASSPTSGGPPETQYF. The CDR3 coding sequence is TGTGCCAGCAGCCCAACTAGCGGGGGCCCCCCCGAGACCCAGTACTTC.

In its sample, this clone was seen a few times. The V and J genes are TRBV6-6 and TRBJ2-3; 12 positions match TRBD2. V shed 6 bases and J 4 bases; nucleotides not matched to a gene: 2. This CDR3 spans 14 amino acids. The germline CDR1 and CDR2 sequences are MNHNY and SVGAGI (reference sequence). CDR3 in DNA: TGTGCCAGCAGCCTAGCGGGGGGGTCAGATACGCAGTATTTT. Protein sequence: CASSLAGGSDTQYF.

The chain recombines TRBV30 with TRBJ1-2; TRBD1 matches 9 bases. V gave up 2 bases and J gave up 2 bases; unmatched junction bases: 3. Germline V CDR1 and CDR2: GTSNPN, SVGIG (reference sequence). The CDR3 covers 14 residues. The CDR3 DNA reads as TGTGCCTGGAGTCGGGACAGGGCGAACTATGGCTACACCTTC. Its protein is CAWSRDRANYGYTF. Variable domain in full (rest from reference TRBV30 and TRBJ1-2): SQTIHQWPATLVQPVGSPLSLECTVEGTSNPNLYWYRQAAGRGLQLLFYSVGIGQISSEVPQNLSASRPQDRQFILSSKKLLLSDSGFYLCAWSRDRANYGYTFGSGTRLTVV.

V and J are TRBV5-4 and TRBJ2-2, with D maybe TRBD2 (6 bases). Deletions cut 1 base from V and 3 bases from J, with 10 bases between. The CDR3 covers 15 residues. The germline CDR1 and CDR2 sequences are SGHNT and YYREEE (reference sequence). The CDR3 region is CASSLRGTYTGELFF. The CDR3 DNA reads TGTGCCAGCAGCTTGAGAGGGACTTACACCGGGGAGCTGTTTTTT.